These 32 T cell receptor beta chains were all obtained from the same sample, sequenced in a study of T-cell memory formation after mild COVID-19. TCRdb reprocessed the 5' RACE reads via MiXCR and lists one record per CDR3 protein. The sample yields approximately 240,000 distinct CDR3 sequences, about a sixth seen once. Sequencing was carried out using PBMCs or a T cell subset sorted from them (not recorded which). The receptors derive from a man in his late teens or twenties who had mild COVID-19 (a few samples of this study predate the infection). Cell type and time point are not known.

This sequence joins TRBV3-1 and TRBJ2-1; 8 nucleotides agree with TRBD2. After removal of 4 bases from V and 8 bases from J, the junction contained 10 bases not matched to a gene. The length of the CDR3 is 15 residues. Germline-derived CDR1 and CDR2 are LGHDT and YNNKEL (reference sequence). CDR3: CASSPADRGGYEQFF. The CDR3 region has the DNA TGTGCCAGCAGCCCTGCCGACCGGGGGGGCTATGAGCAGTTCTTC.

This clonotype has just a few counts. The genes are TRBV4-3 and TRBJ2-5; D is unresolved. With 0 bases removed from V and 1 base from J, the gap between germline ends came to 9 bases. The CDR3 has 15 residues. Germline values: CDR1 LGHNA, CDR2 YSLEER. CDR3 DNA sequence: TGCGCCAGCAGCCAAGATCGATGGTTCCAAGAGACCCAGTACTTC. Its translation is CASSQDRWFQETQYF.

This clonotype occurred a few times. The CDR3 nucleotides are TGTGCCAGCAGCTCCCGGGACAGGGATTCAGGGACCCAGTACTTC. Protein product: CASSSRDRDSGTQYF. The J gene is TRBJ2-5, the V gene TRBV7-9; 9 bases agree with TRBD1. J gave up 7 bases and V 4 bases, and 10 bases lay outside the gene matches. This CDR3 is built from 15 residues. The germline V gene encodes CDR1 SEHNR and CDR2 FQNEAQ (reference sequence).

CDR3 in DNA: TGCAGTGCTGAAGATAGCGGGTATTCCTACAATGAGCAGTTCTTC. Translated, it gives CSAEDSGYSYNEQFF. V usage is TRBV20-1 and J usage is TRBJ2-1; 7 nucleotides match TRBD2. This CDR3 has 15 residues. V gave up 5 bases and J gave up 1 base; unmatched junction bases: 8. Per germline, CDR1 DFQATT and CDR2 SNEGSKA (reference sequence).

This clonotype was picked up many times. The chain uses TRBV6-5 and TRBJ2-7, with D possibly matching TRBD2 (5 bases). This CDR3 has 15 amino acids. Germline V gives CDR1 MNHEY, CDR2 SVGAGI. Trimming took 2 bases from V and 4 from J, leaving 15 bases between them. The CDR3 nucleotides read TGTGCCAGCAGTTACCGGACTGGCTATTCTTACGAGCAGTACGTC. This translates into CASSYRTGYSYEQYV.

V and J are TRBV12-3 or TRBV12-4 and TRBJ1-5; weak D call: TRBD1 (6 bases). Trimming stripped 3 bases from V and 7 bases from J, with 10 bases between. The CDR3 length is 13 residues. CDR3 region: CASSLRGTQPQHF. CDR3 DNA: TGTGCCAGCAGTTTGAGGGGGACCCAGCCCCAGCATTTT.

CDR3 nucleotide sequence: TGTGCCAGCAGTTTAAGGGGGCTGGGGACAGGGGGCTCCTACGAGCAGTACTTC. It specifies CASSLRGLGTGGSYEQYF. The V and J genes are TRBV12-3 or TRBV12-4 and TRBJ2-7; 11 bases fit TRBD1. Trimming cost V 2 bases and J 0 bases; bases outside gene matches: 9. The length of the CDR3 is 18 residues.

The V call is TRBV7-2, the J call TRBJ2-5; D might be TRBD1 or TRBD2, each matching 6 bases. From germline, CDR1 is SGHTA and CDR2 FQGNSA. This CDR3 is 15 amino acids long. Trimming left V 7 bases short and J 1 base short, with 16 bases between. CDR3 amino acids: CASTPRGGIQETQYF. The CDR3 DNA sequence: TGTGCCAGCACCCCCCGAGGGGGGATCCAAGAGACCCAGTACTTC.

V gene TRBV7-2 combines with J gene TRBJ2-3; the D gene is possibly TRBD2 (5 bases). The ends were cut back, 5 bases at V and 2 bases at J, with 14 bases in the middle. Looked up from germline, CDR1 is SGHTA and CDR2 is FQGNSA. The length of the CDR3 is 15 residues. The CDR3 nucleotides are TGTGCCAGCAGCCGAGGCGGGCAGTCCACAGATACGCAGTATTTT. This gives the protein CASSRGGQSTDTQYF.

The V and J genes are TRBV10-3 and TRBJ2-7, with D perhaps assigned TRBD1 or TRBD2 (5 bases each). CDR1 is ENHRY and CDR2 is SYGVKD in the germline V gene. The CDR3 extends over 13 amino acids. DNA of the CDR3: TGTGCCATCAGTGAGGGGACCAGGTACGGGCAGTACGTC. It is translated as CAISEGTRYGQYV.

This rearrangement joins TRBV6-5 to TRBJ1-3; the D gene is possibly TRBD1 (6 bases). This CDR3 is 15 amino acids long. V was clipped by 7 bases and J by 0 bases, with 13 bases between them. Germline V lookup: CDR1 MNHEY, CDR2 SVGAGI. CDR3 bases: TGTGCCAGCAAACGACAGGAAACCTCTGGAAACACCATATATTTT. Encoded protein: CASKRQETSGNTIYF.

This clonotype was seen only a few times. This rearrangement joins TRBV12-3 or TRBV12-4 to TRBJ2-5; 11 nucleotides match TRBD2. V shed 7 bases and J 0 bases; nucleotides not matched to a gene: 13. The CDR3 is 18 residues long. Written as DNA, the CDR3 is TGTGCCAGCACCAACCGGGCTAGCGGGGGGTCCTACCAAGAGACCCAGTACTTC. Its protein is CASTNRASGGSYQETQYF.

This clonotype was found a few times. The V and J genes are TRBV7-3 and TRBJ2-2; 9 bases align to TRBD1. CDR3 length: 15 residues. V lost 5 bases to trimming and J lost 4 bases; unmatched junction nucleotides: 5. Germline CDR1 is SGHTA and CDR2 is FQGTGA. Written as DNA, the CDR3 is TGTGCCAGCAGCCGCGGGACAGGGCTCACCGGGGAGCTGTTTTTT. It is translated as CASSRGTGLTGELFF.

The chain couples TRBV4-2 to TRBJ2-2; D unresolved. The CDR3 is made up of 11 amino acids. V lost 9 bases and J 4 bases, leaving 6 bases between the germline ends. Germline CDR1 reads LGHNA; CDR2 reads YNFKEQ. The CDR3 protein is CASSATGELFF. The CDR3 DNA is TGTGCCAGTTCTGCCACCGGGGAGCTGTTTTTT.

This clonotype was counted a few times. The V call is TRBV6-5, the J call TRBJ2-1; D is perhaps TRBD2 (7 bases). This CDR3 contains 15 residues. The V gene lost 0 bases and the J gene lost 8 bases, with 14 bases spanning the gap. Germline V lookup: CDR1 MNHEY, CDR2 SVGAGI. The CDR3 coding sequence is TGTGCCAGCAGTTACTCGAGGGAGGGGGGACATGAGCAGTTCTTC. The encoded protein is CASSYSREGGHEQFF.

The table lists this clonotype with a few counts. The chain joins TRBV7-8 to TRBJ2-7; possibly TRBD2 for D (7 bases). V was trimmed by 1 base and J by 1 base, leaving 11 bases between them. Germline lookup yields CDR1 SGHVS and CDR2 FQNEAQ. CDR3 length: 15 residues. The CDR3 nucleotides are TGTGCCAGCAGCTTAGATAGGGGGGGTTCCTACGAGCAGTACGTC. The encoded protein is CASSLDRGGSYEQYV.

This clonotype showed up just a few times. The chain couples TRBV6-2 or TRBV6-3 to TRBJ2-3; D uncertain. There are 15 residues in the CDR3. Looked up from germline, CDR1 is MNHEY and CDR2 is SVGEGT. Trimming removed 0 bases from V and 1 base from J, with 8 bases in between. The CDR3 nucleotides read TGTGCCAGCAGTTACTCGAGTTGGGGCACAGATACGCAGTATTTT. Its protein product is CASSYSSWGTDTQYF.

This clonotype has only a few counts. The V call is TRBV6-5, the J call TRBJ1-1; TRBD1 aligns across 7 bases. The germline V gene encodes CDR1 MNHEY and CDR2 SVGAGI. The V segment lost 6 bases and the J segment 1 base; nucleotides outside the gene matches: 5. The CDR3 runs to 14 residues. CDR3 in amino acids: CASRSTGANTEAFF. In DNA, the CDR3 is TGTGCCAGCAGGTCTACAGGGGCGAACACTGAAGCTTTCTTT.

This clonotype was observed a few times. The chain uses TRBV28 and TRBJ2-1; D not resolved. With 8 bases removed from V and 8 bases from J, the gap between germline ends came to 22 bases. Germline CDR1 is MDHEN and CDR2 is SYDVKM. The CDR3 is made up of 15 amino acids. The CDR3 DNA follows: TGTGCCAGCTACCATGGGGTGGCAGGCCAGGATGAGCAGTTCTTC. It translates to CASYHGVAGQDEQFF.

V gene TRBV5-8 combines with J gene TRBJ2-7; possibly TRBD1 or TRBD2 for D (6 bases each). Germline V gene data show CDR1 as SGHTS and CDR2 as YDEGEE. The CDR3 consists of 16 residues. V dropped 0 bases and J dropped 0 bases, with 13 bases sitting between them. CDR3 in amino acids: CASSLAWGASSYEQYF. DNA of the CDR3: TGTGCCAGCAGCTTGGCCTGGGGGGCTAGCTCCTACGAGCAGTACTTC. The variable domain in full, completed from reference TRBV5-8 and TRBJ2-7, reads EAGVTQSPTHLIKTRGQQATLRCSPISGHTSVYWYQQALGLGLQFLLWYDEGEERNRGNFPPRFSGRQFPNYSSELNVNALELEDSALYLCASSLAWGASSYEQYFGPGTRLTVT.

This clonotype was seen a handful of times. V gene TRBV4-3 combines with J gene TRBJ2-3, with TRBD1 as a possible D gene (6 bases). With 4 bases removed from V and 0 bases from J, the gap between germline ends came to 14 bases. Germline values: CDR1 LGHNA, CDR2 YSLEER. CDR3 size: 16 residues. As DNA, the CDR3 is TGCGCCAGCAGCCGGGGCAGGGGCGGTAGCACAGATACGCAGTATTTT. Amino acids: CASSRGRGGSTDTQYF.

This clonotype turned up a few times. The V gene is TRBV5-6, the J gene TRBJ2-7; D remains unclear. The V end was cut by 0 bases, the J end by 3 bases, with 10 bases between. From germline, CDR1 is SGHDT and CDR2 YYEEEE. This CDR3 is built from 14 residues. CDR3 sequence reads: CASSLEGISYEQYF. DNA of the CDR3: TGTGCCAGCAGCTTGGAAGGGATTAGCTACGAGCAGTACTTC.

This chain connects TRBV7-2 to TRBJ2-7; D not resolved. The CDR3 extends over 14 amino acids. Deletions cut 1 base from V and 3 bases from J, with 10 bases between. CDR1 SGHTA and CDR2 FQGNSA come from the germline V gene. The CDR3 is CASSLVVHDYEQYF. The CDR3, as DNA: TGTGCCAGCAGCTTAGTTGTCCACGACTACGAGCAGTACTTC.

The rearrangement uses TRBV12-3 or TRBV12-4 and TRBJ1-1; D unresolved. The CDR3 has 16 amino acids. The V and J ends lost 2 bases and 3 bases respectively, with 16 bases between them. CDR3 protein: CASSLLAGILDTEAFF. As DNA, the CDR3 is TGTGCCAGCAGTTTACTCGCGGGAATTTTGGACACTGAAGCTTTCTTT.

This clonotype was counted between two and nine times. The chain links TRBV20-1 to TRBJ2-1; D possibly corresponds to TRBD1 (6 bases). The CDR3 runs 14 residues. The germline V gene encodes CDR1 DFQATT and CDR2 SNEGSKA (reference sequence). The V gene lost 8 bases and the J gene lost 9 bases, with 23 bases spanning the gap. The chain's CDR3 is CSSQGALARGEQFF. CDR3 nucleotides: TGCAGTTCACAGGGAGCCCTAGCACGGGGTGAGCAGTTCTTC.

This rearrangement joins TRBV9 to TRBJ2-2; 7 bases line up with TRBD1. The CDR3 consists of 14 residues. V trimming: 7 bases; J trimming: 4 bases; junction bases outside the gene matches: 7. CDR1 is SGDLS, CDR2 YYNGEE, per germline. The CDR3 sequence is CASQWAGGTGELFF. The DNA of the CDR3 is TGTGCCAGCCAGTGGGCAGGGGGCACCGGGGAGCTGTTTTTT.

This clonotype is a singleton in its sample. Mismatch with germline at one junction end may stem from a read error. The CDR3 sequence: CASSLGLRLAGSSSYNEQLF. For the CDR3, the DNA is TGCGCCAGCAGCTTGGGTTTAAGGCTAGCGGGATCTAGCTCCTACAATGAGCAGTTATTC. This chain links TRBV5-1 with TRBJ2-1, with 9 positions matching TRBD2. The V gene's germline CDR1 is SGHRS and CDR2 YFSETQ. The CDR3 contains 20 residues.

This clonotype has just a few counts. The chain links TRBV5-1 to TRBJ2-5; perhaps TRBD2 as D (6 bases). V was trimmed by 4 bases and J by 2 bases, leaving 15 bases between them. Germline loops: CDR1 SGHRS, CDR2 YFSETQ. The CDR3 consists of 15 residues. The CDR3 DNA follows: TGCGCCAGCAGCCGCGGCGCGGGGCTACAAGAGACCCAGTACTTC. Protein: CASSRGAGLQETQYF.

CDR3 region: CASRLDRVEGYTF. DNA of the CDR3: TGCGCCAGCAGACTTGACAGGGTGGAAGGCTACACCTTC. The rearrangement joins TRBV5-1 to TRBJ1-2, with 7 bases lining up with TRBD1. The V segment lost 5 bases and the J segment 8 bases; nucleotides outside the gene matches: 9. This CDR3 comprises 13 residues. From germline, CDR1 is SGHRS and CDR2 YFSETQ. The full variable domain, its missing parts supplied by reference TRBV5-1 and TRBJ1-2, is KAGVTQTPRYLIKTRGQQVTLSCSPISGHRSVSWYQQTPGQGLQFLFEYFSETQRNKGNFPGRFSGRQFSNSRSEMNVSTLELGDSALYLCASRLDRVEGYTFGSGTRLTVV.

The chain recombines TRBV4-3 with TRBJ1-3, with 7 bases lining up with TRBD1. The V gene's germline CDR1 is LGHNA and CDR2 YSLEER. V gave up 3 bases and J gave up 6 bases; unmatched junction bases: 2. CDR3 length equals 13 residues. The CDR3 spells CASSQDRLNTIYF. The CDR3 nucleotides read TGCGCCAGCAGCCAGGACAGGTTAAACACCATATATTTT.

In its sample, this clonotype was seen many times. V gene TRBV6-5 combines with J gene TRBJ2-3; no clear D. V dropped 6 bases and J dropped 0 bases, with 16 bases sitting between them. The CDR3 runs to 16 residues. Germline V gene data show CDR1 as MNHEY and CDR2 as SVGAGI. The CDR3 sequence: CASRLEFFSSTDTQYF. The CDR3 nucleotides are TGTGCCAGCAGGTTGGAGTTTTTTTCTAGCACAGATACGCAGTATTTT.

This clonotype was observed a handful of times. The chain has TRBV6-5 and TRBJ2-5, with D possibly being TRBD1 or TRBD2 (5 bases each). Trimming removed 6 bases from V and 3 bases from J, with 14 bases in between. This CDR3 region has 14 residues. Germline V CDR1 and CDR2: MNHEY, SVGAGI. CDR3 in amino acids: CASSKGPPKETQYF. In DNA form, the CDR3 reads TGTGCCAGCAGCAAGGGACCCCCTAAAGAGACCCAGTACTTC.